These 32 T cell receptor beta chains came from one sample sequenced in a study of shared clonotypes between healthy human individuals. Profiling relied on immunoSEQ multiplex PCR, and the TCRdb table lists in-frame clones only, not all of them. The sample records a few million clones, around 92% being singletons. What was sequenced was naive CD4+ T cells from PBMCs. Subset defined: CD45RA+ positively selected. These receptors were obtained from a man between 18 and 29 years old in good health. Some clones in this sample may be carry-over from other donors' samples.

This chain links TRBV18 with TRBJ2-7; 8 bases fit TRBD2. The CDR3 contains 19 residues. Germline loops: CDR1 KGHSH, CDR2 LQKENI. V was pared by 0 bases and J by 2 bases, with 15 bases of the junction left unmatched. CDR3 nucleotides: TGTGCCAGCTCACCACCGTCCAGGGCGGTGGGTAGCGGGACCTACGAGCAGTACTTC. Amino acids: CASSPPSRAVGSGTYEQYF.

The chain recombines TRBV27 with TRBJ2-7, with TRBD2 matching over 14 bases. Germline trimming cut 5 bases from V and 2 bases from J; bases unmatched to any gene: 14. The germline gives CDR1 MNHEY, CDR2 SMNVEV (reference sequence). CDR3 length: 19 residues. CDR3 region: CASSRGLAGEWGWAYEQYF. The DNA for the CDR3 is TGTGCCAGCAGTCGGGGACTAGCGGGAGAATGGGGTTGGGCCTACGAGCAGTACTTC.

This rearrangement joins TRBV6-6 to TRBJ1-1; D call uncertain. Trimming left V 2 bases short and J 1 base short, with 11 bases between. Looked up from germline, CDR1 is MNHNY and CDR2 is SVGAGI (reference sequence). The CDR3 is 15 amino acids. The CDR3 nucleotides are TGTGCCAGCAGTTACCAGGACCCGCGGAACACTGAAGCTTTCTTT. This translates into CASSYQDPRNTEAFF.

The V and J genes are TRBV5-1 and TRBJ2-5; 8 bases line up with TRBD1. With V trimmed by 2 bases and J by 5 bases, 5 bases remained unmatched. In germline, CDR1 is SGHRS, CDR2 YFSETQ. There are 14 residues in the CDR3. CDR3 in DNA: TGCGCCAGCAGCTTCCAGGGGGCCAAGGAGACCCAGTACTTC. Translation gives CASSFQGAKETQYF. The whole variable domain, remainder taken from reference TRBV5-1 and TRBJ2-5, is KAGVTQTPRYLIKTRGQQVTLSCSPISGHRSVSWYQQTPGQGLQFLFEYFSETQRNKGNFPGRFSGRQFSNSRSEMNVSTLELGDSALYLCASSFQGAKETQYFGPGTRLLVL.

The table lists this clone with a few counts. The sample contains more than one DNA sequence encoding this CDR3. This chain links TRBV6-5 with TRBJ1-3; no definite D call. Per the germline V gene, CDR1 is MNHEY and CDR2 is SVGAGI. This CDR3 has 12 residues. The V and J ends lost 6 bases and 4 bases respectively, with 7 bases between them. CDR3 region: CASRGPGNTIYF. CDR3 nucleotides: TGTGCCAGCAGGGGTCCAGGAAACACCATATATTTT.

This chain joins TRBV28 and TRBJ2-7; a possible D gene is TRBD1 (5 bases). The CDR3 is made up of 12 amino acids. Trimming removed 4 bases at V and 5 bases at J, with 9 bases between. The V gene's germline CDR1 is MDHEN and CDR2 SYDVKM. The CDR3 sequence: CASSSRAHEQYF. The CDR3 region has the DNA TGTGCCAGCAGTTCCAGGGCCCACGAGCAGTACTTC.

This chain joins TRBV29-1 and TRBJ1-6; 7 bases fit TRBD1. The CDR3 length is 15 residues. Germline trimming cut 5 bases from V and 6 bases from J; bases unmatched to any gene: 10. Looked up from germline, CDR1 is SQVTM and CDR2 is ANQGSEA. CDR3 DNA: TGCAGCGTTAGGGGGACAGCGGGACCTAATTCACCCCTCCACTTT. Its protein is CSVRGTAGPNSPLHF.

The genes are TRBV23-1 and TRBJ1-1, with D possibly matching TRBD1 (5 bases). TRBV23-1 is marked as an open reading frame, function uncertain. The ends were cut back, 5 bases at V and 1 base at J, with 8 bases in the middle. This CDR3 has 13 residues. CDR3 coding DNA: TGCGCCAGCAGTGCCGACAGGAACACTGAAGCTTTCTTT. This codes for CASSADRNTEAFF.

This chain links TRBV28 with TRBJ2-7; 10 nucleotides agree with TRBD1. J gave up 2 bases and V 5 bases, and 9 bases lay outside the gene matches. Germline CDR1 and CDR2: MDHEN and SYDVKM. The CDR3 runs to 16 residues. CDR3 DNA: TGTGCCAGCAGTCCACCCCGGGACAGGGGTACCTACGAGCAGTACTTC. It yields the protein CASSPPRDRGTYEQYF. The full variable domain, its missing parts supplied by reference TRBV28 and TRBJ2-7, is DVKVTQSSRYLVKRTGEKVFLECVQDMDHENMFWYRQDPGLGLRLIYFSYDVKMKEKGDIPEGYSVSREKKERFSLILESASTNQTSMYLCASSPPRDRGTYEQYFGPGTRLTVT.

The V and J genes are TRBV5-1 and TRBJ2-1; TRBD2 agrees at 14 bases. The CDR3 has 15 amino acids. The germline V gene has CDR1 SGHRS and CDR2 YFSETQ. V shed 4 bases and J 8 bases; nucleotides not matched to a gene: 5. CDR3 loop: CASSRGLAGAYEQFF. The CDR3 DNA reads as TGCGCCAGCAGCAGGGGACTAGCGGGAGCCTATGAGCAGTTCTTC.

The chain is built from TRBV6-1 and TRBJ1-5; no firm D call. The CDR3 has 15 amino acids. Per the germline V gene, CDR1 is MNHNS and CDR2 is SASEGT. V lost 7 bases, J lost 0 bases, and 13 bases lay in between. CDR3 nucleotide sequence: TGTGCCAGCAAGGGCGGCCACCATAGCAATCAGCCCCAGCATTTT. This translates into CASKGGHHSNQPQHF.

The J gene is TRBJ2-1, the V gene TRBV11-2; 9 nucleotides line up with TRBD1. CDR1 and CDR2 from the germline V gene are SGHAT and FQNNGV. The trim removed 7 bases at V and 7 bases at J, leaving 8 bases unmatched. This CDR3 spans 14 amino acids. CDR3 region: CASNPGQGRNEQFF. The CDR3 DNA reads TGTGCCAGCAACCCGGGACAGGGCCGAAATGAGCAGTTCTTC.

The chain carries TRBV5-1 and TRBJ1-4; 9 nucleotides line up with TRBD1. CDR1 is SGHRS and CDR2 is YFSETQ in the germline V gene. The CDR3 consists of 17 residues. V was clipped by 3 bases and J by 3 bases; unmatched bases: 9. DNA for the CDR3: TGCGCCAGCAGCTCGCAATTACAGGGGGCAGCTAATGAAAAACTGTTTTTT. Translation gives CASSSQLQGAANEKLFF.

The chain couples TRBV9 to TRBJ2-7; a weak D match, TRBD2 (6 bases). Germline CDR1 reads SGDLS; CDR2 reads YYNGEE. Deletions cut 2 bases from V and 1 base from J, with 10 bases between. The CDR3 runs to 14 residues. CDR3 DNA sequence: TGTGCCAGCAGCGTCGGGACTTATTCCTACGAGCAGTACTTC. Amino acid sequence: CASSVGTYSYEQYF.

The CDR3 sequence: CASRYFGQGSNQPQHF. The CDR3 coding sequence is TGTGCCAGCCGATACTTCGGACAGGGCAGCAATCAGCCCCAGCATTTT. V is TRBV28 and J is TRBJ1-5; 8 bases line up with TRBD1. Germline CDR1 and CDR2: MDHEN and SYDVKM. The V segment lost 8 bases and the J segment 1 base; nucleotides outside the gene matches: 10. The CDR3 spans 16 residues.

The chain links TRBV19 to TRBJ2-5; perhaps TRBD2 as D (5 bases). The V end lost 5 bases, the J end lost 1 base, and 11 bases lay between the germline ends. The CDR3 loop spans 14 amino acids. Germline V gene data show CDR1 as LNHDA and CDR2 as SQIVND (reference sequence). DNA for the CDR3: TGTGCCAGTAGTCAAGGCGGGCCCCAAGAGACCCAGTACTTC. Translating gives CASSQGGPQETQYF.

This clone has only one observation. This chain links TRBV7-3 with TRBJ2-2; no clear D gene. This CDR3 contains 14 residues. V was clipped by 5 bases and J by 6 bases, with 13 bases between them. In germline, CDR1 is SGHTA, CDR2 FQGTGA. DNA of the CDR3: TGTGCCAGCAGCACCTATCCACGGGCCGGGGAGCTGTTTTTT. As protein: CASSTYPRAGELFF.

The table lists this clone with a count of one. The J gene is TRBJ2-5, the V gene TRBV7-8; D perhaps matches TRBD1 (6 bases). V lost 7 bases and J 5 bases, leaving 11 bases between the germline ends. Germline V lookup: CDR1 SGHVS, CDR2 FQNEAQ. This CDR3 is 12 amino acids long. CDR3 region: CASNREGETQYF. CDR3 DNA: TGTGCCAGCAACAGGGAAGGGGAGACCCAGTACTTC.

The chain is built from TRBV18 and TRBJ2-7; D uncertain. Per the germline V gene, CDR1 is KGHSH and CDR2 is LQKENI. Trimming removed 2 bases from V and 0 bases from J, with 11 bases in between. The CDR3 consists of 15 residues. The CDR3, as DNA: TGTGCCAGCTCACCAAACTCCGAGGTCTCCTACGAGCAGTACTTC. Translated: CASSPNSEVSYEQYF.

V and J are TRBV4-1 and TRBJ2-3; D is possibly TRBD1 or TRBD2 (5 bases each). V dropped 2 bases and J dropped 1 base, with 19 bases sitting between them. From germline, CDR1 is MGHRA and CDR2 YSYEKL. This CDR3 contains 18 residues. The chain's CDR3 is CASSQPMRTARGTDTQYF. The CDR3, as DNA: TGCGCCAGCAGCCAACCAATGCGGACTGCCAGGGGCACAGATACGCAGTATTTT.

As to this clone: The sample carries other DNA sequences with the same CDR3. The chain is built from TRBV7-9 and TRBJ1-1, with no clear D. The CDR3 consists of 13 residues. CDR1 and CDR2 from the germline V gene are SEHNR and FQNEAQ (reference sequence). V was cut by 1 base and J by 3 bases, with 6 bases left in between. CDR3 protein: CASSLVADTEAFF. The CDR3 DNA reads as TGTGCCAGCAGCTTAGTGGCCGACACTGAAGCTTTCTTT.

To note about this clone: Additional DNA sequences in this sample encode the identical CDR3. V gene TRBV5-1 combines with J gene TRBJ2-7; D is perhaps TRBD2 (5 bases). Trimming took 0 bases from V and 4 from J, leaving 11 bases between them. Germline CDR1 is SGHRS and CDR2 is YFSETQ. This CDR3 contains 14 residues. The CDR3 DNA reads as TGCGCCAGCAGCTTGGCAGGCGGGCGGTACGAGCAGTACTTC. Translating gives CASSLAGGRYEQYF.

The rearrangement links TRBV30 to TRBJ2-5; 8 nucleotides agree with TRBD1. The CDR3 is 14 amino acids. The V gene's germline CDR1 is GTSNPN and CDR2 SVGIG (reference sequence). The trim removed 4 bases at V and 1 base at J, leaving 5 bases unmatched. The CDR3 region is CAWNRQGLQETQYF. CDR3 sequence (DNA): TGTGCCTGGAATCGACAGGGGCTCCAAGAGACCCAGTACTTC.

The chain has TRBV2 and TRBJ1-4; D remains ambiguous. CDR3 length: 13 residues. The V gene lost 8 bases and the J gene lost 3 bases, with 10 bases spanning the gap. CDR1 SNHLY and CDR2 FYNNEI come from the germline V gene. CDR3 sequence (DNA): TGTGCCAGCGAAGTGAGTCCTAATGAAAAACTGTTTTTT. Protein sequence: CASEVSPNEKLFF.

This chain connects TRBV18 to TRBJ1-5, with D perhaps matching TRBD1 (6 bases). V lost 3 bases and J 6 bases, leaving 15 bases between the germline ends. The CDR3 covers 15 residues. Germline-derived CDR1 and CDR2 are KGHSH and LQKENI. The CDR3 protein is CASSPTGGAPQPQHF. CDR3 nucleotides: TGTGCCAGCTCACCGACGGGGGGGGCCCCTCAGCCCCAGCATTTT.

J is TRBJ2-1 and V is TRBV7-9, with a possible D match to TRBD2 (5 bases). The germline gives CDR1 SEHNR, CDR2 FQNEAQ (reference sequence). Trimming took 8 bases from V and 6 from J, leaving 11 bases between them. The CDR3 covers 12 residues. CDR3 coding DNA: TGTGCCAGCGGGAGTGGGTTCAATGAGCAGTTCTTC. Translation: CASGSGFNEQFF. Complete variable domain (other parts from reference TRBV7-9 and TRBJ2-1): DTGVSQNPRHKITKRGQNVTFRCDPISEHNRLYWYRQTLGQGPEFLTYFQNEAQLEKSRLLSDRFSAERPKGSFSTLEIQRTEQGDSAMYLCASGSGFNEQFFGPGTRLTVL.

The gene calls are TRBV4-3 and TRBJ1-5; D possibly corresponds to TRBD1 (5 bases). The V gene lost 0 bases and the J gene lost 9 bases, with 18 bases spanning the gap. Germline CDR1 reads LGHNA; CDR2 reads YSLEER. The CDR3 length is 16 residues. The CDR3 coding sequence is TGCGCCAGCAGCCAAGATTCTAGGGGAGAGGGCCGGCCCCAGCATTTT. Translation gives CASSQDSRGEGRPQHF.

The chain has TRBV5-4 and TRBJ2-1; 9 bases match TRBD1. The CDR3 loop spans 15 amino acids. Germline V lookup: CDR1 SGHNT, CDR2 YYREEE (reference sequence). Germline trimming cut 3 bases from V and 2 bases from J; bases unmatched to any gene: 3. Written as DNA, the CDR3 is TGTGCCAGCAGCTCGGGACAGGGCCCCTACAATGAGCAGTTCTTC. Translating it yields CASSSGQGPYNEQFF.

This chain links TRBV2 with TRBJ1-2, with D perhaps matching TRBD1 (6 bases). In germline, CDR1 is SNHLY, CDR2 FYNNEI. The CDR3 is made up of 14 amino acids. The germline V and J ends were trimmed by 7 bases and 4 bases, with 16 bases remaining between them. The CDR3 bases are TGTGCCAGCAATGAGGGGGGGCCCGGCTATGGCTACACCTTC. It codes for CASNEGGPGYGYTF.

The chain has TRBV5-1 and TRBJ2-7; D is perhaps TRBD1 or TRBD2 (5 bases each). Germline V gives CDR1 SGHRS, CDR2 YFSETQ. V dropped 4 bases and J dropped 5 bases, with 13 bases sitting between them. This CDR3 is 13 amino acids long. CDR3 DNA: TGCGCCAGCAGCACGGGACCCGTCGACGAGCAGTACTTC. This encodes CASSTGPVDEQYF.

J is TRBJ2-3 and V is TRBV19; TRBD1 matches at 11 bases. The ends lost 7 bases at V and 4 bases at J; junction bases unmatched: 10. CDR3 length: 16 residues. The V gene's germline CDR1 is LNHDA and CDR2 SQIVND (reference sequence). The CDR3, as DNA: TGTGCCAGTAAAGGGACAGGGGGTTTTAGCCCAGATACGCAGTATTTT. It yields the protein CASKGTGGFSPDTQYF.

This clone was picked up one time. The CDR3 protein is CASSASRGGGTYSNQPQHF. The CDR3 DNA is TGTGCCAGCAGCGCGTCGCGGGGGGGAGGGACCTATAGCAATCAGCCCCAGCATTTT. The V call is TRBV7-2, the J call TRBJ1-5, with D perhaps matching TRBD1 (5 bases). Germline loops: CDR1 SGHTA, CDR2 FQGNSA. The CDR3 has 19 residues. V was cut by 5 bases and J by 0 bases, with 23 bases left in between.